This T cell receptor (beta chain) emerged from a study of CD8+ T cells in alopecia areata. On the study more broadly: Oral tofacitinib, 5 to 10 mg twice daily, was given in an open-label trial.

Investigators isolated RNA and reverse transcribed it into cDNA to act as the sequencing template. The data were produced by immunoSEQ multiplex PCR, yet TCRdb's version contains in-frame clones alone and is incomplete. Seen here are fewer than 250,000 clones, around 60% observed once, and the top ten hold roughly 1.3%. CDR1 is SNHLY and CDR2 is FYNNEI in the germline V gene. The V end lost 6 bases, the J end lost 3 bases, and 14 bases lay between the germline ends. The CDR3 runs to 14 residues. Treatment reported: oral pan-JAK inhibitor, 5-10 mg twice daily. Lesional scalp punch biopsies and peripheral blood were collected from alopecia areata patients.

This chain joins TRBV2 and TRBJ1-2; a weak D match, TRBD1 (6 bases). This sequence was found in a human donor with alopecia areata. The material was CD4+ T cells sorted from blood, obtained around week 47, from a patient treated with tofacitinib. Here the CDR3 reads CASSAPDSHYGYTF. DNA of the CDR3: TGTGCCAGCAGCGCTCCGGACAGCCACTATGGCTACACCTTC.